The clone carrying this T cell receptor beta chain was detected ten times or more. The sample is drawn from a study of glioma-infiltrating T cells. The iRepertoire nested amplicon-rescue multiplex PCR amplified TCR alpha and beta CDR3s from RNA. For one-step reverse transcription and amplification, about 85-400 ng of tissue mRNA or PBMC total RNA was used. TCRdb recomputed calls from the multiplex PCR reads with MiXCR, one row per CDR3 protein. The data hold roughly 120,000 distinct CDR3 sequences, with 20% to 25% observed a single time. The CDR3 sequence is 15 residues long. The ends lost 5 bases at V and 1 base at J; junction bases unmatched: 6.

This chain joins TRBV12-3 or TRBV12-4 and TRBJ1-2; 8 positions match TRBD1. This receptor was taken from a human donor with low-grade glioma or glioblastoma, undergoing nonglioma brain surgery, or in good health (not recorded which). Sequenced material: glioma tissue, nonneoplastic brain tissue, or PBMCs (not recorded which). In DNA form, the CDR3 reads TGTGCCAGCAGTCTCCGGACAGGGCTTAACTATGGCTACACCTTC. Residues: CASSLRTGLNYGYTF.